The following is a TCR beta chain sequence with its context. Its antigen is unknown. The data were taken from a study of T cell repertoires in cytomegalovirus infection. In the study overall: Alongside well-studied HLA-B-restricted CMV epitopes, recently identified HLA-C-restricted CMV epitopes were also used.

From germline, CDR1 is MNHNS and CDR2 SASEGT. Trimming removed 2 bases from V and 5 bases from J, with 9 bases in between. CDR3 length: 14 amino acids. TCRdb re-analysed the reads in MiXCR, keeping a single row per CDR3 protein. The table includes 570,000 or so distinct CDR3 sequences, around two fifths detected once. The receptor was isolated from a human donor in good health (CMV status not recorded). Some clones in this sample may be carry-over from other donors' samples. This specimen consisted of cultured PBMCs, obtained from culture after CMV antigen stimulation. The V gene is TRBV6-1, the J gene TRBJ2-2; D is tentatively TRBD1 or TRBD2 (6 bases each). CDR3 sequence: CASSEWRGTGELFF. CDR3 nucleotides: TGTGCCAGCAGTGAATGGAGGGGGACCGGGGAGCTGTTTTTT.